This T cell receptor beta chain comes out of a study of blood T cell repertoires in COVID-19. As for the study in general: COVID-19 samples collected from the United States, Italy and Spain covered acute and convalescent phases. From T cells, B-cell-depleted T cells, or PBMCs came the material, which was cDNA or gDNA.

Authors' processing steps: Reference gene primer amplification yielded estimated nucleated cell counts. Clones were sequenced by immunoSEQ multiplex PCR, and TCRdb holds only the in-frame ones, with some missing. V, J and clone size reflect that table, while D and trimming were determined from the DNA. The sample gives 290,000 or so clones, 85% of which show up once; around 5.5% is in the top ten. This clone came up once. The sequenced sample consisted of peripheral blood. This clonotype was sampled from a man aged 45 to 65 with active or convalescent COVID-19.

The CDR3, as DNA: TGTGCCATCAGTGAGCGGGGGGAGAACACTGAAGCTTTCTTT. It is translated as CAISERGENTEAFF. The chain uses TRBV10-3 and TRBJ1-1, with a weak D call TRBD1 (5 bases). There are 14 residues in the CDR3. Germline lookup yields CDR1 ENHRY and CDR2 SYGVKD. Trimming left V 2 bases short and J 1 base short, with 8 bases between.